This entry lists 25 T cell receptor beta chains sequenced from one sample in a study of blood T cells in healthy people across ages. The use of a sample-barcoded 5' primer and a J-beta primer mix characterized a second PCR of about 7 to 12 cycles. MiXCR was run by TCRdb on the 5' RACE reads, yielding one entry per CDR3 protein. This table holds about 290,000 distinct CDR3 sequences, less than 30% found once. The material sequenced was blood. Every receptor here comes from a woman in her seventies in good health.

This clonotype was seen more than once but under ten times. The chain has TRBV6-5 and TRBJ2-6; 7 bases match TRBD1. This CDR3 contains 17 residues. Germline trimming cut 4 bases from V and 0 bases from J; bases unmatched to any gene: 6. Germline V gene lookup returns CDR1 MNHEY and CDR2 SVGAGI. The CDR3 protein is CASSSRDSYSGANVLTF. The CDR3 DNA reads TGTGCCAGCAGTTCTCGGGACAGCTACTCTGGGGCCAACGTCCTGACTTTC.

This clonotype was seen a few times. CDR3 sequence: CSARSPGGAEQYF. DNA of the CDR3: TGCAGTGCCCGGTCCCCCGGCGGGGCCGAGCAGTACTTC. The V gene is TRBV20-1, the J gene TRBJ2-7; possible D gene TRBD2, 6 bases. Germline V gene data show CDR1 as DFQATT and CDR2 as SNEGSKA (reference sequence). The V gene lost 6 bases and the J gene lost 6 bases, with 18 bases spanning the gap. The CDR3 length is 13 residues.

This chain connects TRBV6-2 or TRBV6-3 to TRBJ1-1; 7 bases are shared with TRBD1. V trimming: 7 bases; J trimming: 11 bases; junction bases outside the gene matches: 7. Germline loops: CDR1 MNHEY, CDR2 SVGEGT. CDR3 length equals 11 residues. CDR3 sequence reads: CASTSGGTAFF. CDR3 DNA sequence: TGTGCCAGCACATCAGGGGGAACGGCTTTCTTT.

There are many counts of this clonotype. The CDR3, as DNA: TGTGCCAGCAGGGCACCTTATGGCTACACCTTC. This sequence encodes CASRAPYGYTF. The chain recombines TRBV28 with TRBJ1-2, with D unclear. V gave up 6 bases and J gave up 5 bases, with 7 bases separating them. The CDR3 contains 11 residues. Germline V gene sequence: CDR1 MDHEN, CDR2 SYDVKM.

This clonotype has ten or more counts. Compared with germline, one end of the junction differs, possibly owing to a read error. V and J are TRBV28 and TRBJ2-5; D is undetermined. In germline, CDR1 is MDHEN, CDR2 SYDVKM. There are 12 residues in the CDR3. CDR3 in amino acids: CASSLLGETQYF. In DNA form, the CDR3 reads TGCGCCAGCAGCTTGCTTGGAGAGACCCAGTACTTC.

Written as DNA, the CDR3 is TGCAGCGCTCTCTTCCGGGAGCAAAAATCCTACGAGCAGTACTTC. Amino acid sequence: CSALFREQKSYEQYF. This chain joins TRBV29-1 and TRBJ2-7; tentative D call: TRBD2 (6 bases). The V gene's germline CDR1 is SQVTM and CDR2 ANQGSEA. The CDR3 has 15 residues. With 7 bases removed from V and 1 base from J, the gap between germline ends came to 20 bases.

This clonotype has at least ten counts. DNA of the CDR3: TGTGCCAGCAGCCCTCTACCGAAGGGGGACTACGAGCAGTACTTC. Residues: CASSPLPKGDYEQYF. V is TRBV7-9 and J is TRBJ2-7; a weak D match, TRBD1 (6 bases). CDR1 and CDR2 from the germline V gene are SEHNR and FQNEAQ (reference sequence). The CDR3 is 15 amino acids. Between the trimmed V and J ends, which lost 5 bases and 3 bases, there was a span of 17 bases.

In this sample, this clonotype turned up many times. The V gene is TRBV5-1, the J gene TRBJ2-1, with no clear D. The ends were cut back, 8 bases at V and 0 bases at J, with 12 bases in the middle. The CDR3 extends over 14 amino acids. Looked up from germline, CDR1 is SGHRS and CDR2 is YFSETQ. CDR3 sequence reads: CASSLQSSYNEQFF. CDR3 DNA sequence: TGCGCCAGTTCGCTCCAGAGCTCCTACAATGAGCAGTTCTTC.

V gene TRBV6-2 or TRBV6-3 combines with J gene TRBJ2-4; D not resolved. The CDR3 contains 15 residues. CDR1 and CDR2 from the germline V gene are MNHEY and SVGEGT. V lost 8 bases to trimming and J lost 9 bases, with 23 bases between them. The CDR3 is CASLPVTSQPSIQYF. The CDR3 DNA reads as TGTGCCAGCTTGCCAGTAACTTCACAGCCAAGCATTCAGTACTTC.

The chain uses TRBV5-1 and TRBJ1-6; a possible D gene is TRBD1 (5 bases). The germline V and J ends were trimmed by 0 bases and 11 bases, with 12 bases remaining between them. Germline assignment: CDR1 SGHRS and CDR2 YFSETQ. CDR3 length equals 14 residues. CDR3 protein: CASSLEAGHPPLHF. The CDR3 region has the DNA TGCGCCAGCAGCTTGGAGGCAGGGCACCCACCCCTCCACTTT.

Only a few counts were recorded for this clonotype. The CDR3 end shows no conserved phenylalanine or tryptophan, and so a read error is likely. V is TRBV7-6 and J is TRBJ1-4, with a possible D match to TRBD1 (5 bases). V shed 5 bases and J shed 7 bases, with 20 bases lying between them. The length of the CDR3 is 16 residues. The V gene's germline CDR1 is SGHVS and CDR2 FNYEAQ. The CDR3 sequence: CASSLGAPGVGEKLFL. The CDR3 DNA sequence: TGTGCCAGCAGCCTCGGGGCCCCGGGCGTCGGTGAAAAACTGTTTCTT.

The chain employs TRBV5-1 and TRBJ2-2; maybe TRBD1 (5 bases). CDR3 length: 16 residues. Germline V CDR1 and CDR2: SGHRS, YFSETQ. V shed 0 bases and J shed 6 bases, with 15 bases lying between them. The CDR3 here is CASSLEWQGSSGELFF. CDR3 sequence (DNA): TGCGCCAGCAGCTTGGAGTGGCAGGGATCGTCCGGGGAGCTGTTTTTT. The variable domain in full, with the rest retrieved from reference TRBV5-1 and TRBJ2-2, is KAGVTQTPRYLIKTRGQQVTLSCSPISGHRSVSWYQQTPGQGLQFLFEYFSETQRNKGNFPGRFSGRQFSNSRSEMNVSTLELGDSALYLCASSLEWQGSSGELFFGEGSRLTVL.

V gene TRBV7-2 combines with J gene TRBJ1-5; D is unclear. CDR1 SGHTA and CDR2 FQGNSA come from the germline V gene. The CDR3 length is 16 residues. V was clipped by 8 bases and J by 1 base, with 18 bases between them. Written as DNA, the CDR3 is TGTGCCAGCGCCCGAAAGGTGATGGGGAGCAATCAGCCCCAGCATTTT. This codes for CASARKVMGSNQPQHF.

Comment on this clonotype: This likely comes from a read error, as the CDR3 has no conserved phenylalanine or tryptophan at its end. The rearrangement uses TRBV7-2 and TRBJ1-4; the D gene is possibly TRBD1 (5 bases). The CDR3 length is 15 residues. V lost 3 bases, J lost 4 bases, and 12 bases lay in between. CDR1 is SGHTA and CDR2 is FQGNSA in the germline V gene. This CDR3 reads CASSFRGRINEKLFI. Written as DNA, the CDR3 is TGTGCCAGCAGCTTCCGGGGACGGATTAATGAAAAACTGTTTATT.

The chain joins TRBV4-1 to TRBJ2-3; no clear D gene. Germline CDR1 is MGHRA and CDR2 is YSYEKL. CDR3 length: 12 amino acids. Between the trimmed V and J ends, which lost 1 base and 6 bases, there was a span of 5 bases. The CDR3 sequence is CASSQGGDTQYF. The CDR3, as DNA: TGCGCCAGCAGCCAAGGTGGCGATACGCAGTATTTT.

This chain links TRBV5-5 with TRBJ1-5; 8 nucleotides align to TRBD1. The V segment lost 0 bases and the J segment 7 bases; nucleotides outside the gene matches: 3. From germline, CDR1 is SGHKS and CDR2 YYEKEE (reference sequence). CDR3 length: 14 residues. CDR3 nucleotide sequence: TGTGCCAGCAGCTTGGCAGGGGGCGGACAGCCCCAGCATTTT. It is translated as CASSLAGGGQPQHF.

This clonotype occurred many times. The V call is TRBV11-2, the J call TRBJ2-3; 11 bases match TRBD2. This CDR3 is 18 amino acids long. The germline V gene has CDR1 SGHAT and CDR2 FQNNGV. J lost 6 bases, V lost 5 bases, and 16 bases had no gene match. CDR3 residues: CASSPQGGGSGRADTQYF. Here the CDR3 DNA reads TGTGCCAGCAGCCCTCAAGGAGGAGGTAGCGGGAGGGCCGATACGCAGTATTTT. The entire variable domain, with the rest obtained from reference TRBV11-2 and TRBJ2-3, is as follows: EAGVAQSPRYKIIEKRQSVAFWCNPISGHATLYWYQQILGQGPKLLIQFQNNGVVDDSQLPKDRFSAERLKGVDSTLKIQPAKLEDSAVYLCASSPQGGGSGRADTQYFGPGTRLTVL.

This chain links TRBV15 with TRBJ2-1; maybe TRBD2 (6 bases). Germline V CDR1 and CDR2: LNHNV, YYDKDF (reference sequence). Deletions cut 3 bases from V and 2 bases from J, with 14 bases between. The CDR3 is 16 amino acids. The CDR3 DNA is TGTGCCACCAGCAGCCCGGGGCGGGGAGCCTACAATGAGCAGTTCTTC. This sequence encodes CATSSPGRGAYNEQFF.

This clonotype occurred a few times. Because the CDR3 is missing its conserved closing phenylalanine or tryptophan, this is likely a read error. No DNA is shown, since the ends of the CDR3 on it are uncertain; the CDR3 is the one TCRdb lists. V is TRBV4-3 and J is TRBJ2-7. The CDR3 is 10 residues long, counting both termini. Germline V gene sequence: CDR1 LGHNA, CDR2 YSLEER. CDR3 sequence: CASSQDCRSI.

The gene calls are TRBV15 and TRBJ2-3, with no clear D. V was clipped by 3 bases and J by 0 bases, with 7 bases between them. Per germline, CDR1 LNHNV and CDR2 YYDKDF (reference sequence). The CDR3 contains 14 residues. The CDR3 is CATSSHVSTDTQYF. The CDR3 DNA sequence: TGTGCCACCAGCAGCCATGTAAGCACAGATACGCAGTATTTT.

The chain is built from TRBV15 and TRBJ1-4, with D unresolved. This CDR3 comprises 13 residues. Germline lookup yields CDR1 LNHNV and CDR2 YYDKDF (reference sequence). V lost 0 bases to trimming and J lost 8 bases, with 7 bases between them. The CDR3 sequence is CATSRDSGEKLFF. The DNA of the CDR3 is TGTGCCACCAGCAGAGATAGTGGGGAAAAACTGTTTTTT.

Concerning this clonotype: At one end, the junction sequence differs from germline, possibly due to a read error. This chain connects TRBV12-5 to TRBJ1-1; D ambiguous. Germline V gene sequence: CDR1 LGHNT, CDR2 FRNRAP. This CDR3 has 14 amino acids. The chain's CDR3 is CASGEGGVRTEASF. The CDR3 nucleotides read TGTGCTAGTGGCGAAGGTGGGGTGAGGACTGAAGCTTCCTTT.

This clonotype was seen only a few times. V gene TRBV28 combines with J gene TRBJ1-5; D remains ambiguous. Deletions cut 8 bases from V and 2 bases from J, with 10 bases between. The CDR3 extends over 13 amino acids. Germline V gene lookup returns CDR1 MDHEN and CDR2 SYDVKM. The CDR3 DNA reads TGTGCCAGCGAGAGGGTTGGCAATCAGCCCCAGCATTTT. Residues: CASERVGNQPQHF.

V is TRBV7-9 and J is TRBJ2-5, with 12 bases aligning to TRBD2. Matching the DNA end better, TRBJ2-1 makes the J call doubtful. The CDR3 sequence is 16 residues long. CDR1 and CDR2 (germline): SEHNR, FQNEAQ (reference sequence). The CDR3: CASTPSGRAMSDEQFF. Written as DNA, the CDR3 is TGTGCCAGCACCCCTAGCGGGAGGGCCATGAGCGATGAGCAGTTCTTC.

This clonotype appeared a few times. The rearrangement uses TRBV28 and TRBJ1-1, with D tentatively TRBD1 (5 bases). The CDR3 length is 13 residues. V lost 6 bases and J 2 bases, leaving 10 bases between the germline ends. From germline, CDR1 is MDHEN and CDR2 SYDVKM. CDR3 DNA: TGTGCCAGCAGGCCTCAGGGAAACACTGAAGCTTTCTTT. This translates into CASRPQGNTEAFF.